This T cell receptor (beta chain) was obtained from a study of technical replicates of blood from four donors. Libraries were prepared by immunoSEQ multiplex PCR; TCRdb keeps only in-frame clonotypes and omits some of them. The repertoire holds 74,000 or so clones, with just over 90% as singletons. V gave up 6 bases and J gave up 4 bases; unmatched junction bases: 12. This CDR3 is 16 amino acids long. CDR1 LNHDA and CDR2 SQIVND come from the germline V gene (reference sequence). The count of this clone is one. The receptor was derived from a human donor in good health. V is TRBV19 and J is TRBJ2-7; 10 bases line up with TRBD2. The sequencing sample was made of T cells isolated from PBMCs. The CDR3, as DNA: TGTGCCAGTAGCCTCACTCCTCTAGCGGGGGCGTACGAGCAGTACTTC. Protein sequence: CASSLTPLAGAYEQYF.